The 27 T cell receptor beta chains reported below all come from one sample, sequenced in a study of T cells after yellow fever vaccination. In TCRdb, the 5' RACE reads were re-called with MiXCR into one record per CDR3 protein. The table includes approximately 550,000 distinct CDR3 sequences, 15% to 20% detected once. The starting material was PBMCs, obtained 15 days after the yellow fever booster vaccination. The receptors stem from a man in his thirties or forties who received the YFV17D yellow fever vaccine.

The DNA of the CDR3 is TGTGCCAGCAGCTTAATGCTAGCCAAAAACATTCAGTACTTC. Translating gives CASSLMLAKNIQYF. V gene TRBV7-2 combines with J gene TRBJ2-4, with D hard to call. Trimming left V 2 bases short and J 0 bases short, with 5 bases between. This CDR3 spans 14 amino acids. Germline CDR1 reads SGHTA; CDR2 reads FQGNSA.

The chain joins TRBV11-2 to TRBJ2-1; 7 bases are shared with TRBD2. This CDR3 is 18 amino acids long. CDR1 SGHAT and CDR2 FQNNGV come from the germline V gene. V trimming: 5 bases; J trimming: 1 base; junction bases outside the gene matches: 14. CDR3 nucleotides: TGTGCCAGCAGCCCCCTCCGAGGGAGCGGGGTTTCCTACAATGAGCAGTTCTTC. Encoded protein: CASSPLRGSGVSYNEQFF. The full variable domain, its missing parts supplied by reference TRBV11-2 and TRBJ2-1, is EAGVAQSPRYKIIEKRQSVAFWCNPISGHATLYWYQQILGQGPKLLIQFQNNGVVDDSQLPKDRFSAERLKGVDSTLKIQPAKLEDSAVYLCASSPLRGSGVSYNEQFFGPGTRLTVL.

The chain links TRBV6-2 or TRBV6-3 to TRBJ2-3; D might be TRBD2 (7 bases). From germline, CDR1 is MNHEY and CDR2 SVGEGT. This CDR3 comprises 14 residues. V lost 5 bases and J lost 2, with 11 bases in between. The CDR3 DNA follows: TGTGCCAGCAGTCGGGGGGACACCACAGATACGCAGTATTTT. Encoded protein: CASSRGDTTDTQYF.

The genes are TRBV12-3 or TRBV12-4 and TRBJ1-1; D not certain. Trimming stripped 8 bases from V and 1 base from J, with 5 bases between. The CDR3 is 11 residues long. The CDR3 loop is CASLENTEAFF. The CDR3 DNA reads TGTGCCAGCCTGGAGAACACTGAAGCTTTCTTT.

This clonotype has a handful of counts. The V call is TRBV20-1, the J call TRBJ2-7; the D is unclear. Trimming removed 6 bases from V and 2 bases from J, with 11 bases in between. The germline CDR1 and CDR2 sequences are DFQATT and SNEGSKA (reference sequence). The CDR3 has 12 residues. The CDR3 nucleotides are TGCAGTGCCTCTTCGGGTCCCTACGAGCAGTACTTC. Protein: CSASSGPYEQYF.

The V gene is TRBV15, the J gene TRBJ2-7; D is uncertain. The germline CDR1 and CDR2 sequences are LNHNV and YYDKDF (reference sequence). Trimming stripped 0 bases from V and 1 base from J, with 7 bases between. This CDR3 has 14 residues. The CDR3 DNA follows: TGTGCCACCAGCAGAGATCCCGGGTCCTACGAGCAGTACTTC. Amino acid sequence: CATSRDPGSYEQYF.

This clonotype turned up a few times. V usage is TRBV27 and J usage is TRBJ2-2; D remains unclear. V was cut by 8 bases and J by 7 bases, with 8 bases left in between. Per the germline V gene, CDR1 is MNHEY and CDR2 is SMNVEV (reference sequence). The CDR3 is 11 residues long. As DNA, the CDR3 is TGTGCCAGCGGAGAAAACGGGGAGCTGTTTTTT. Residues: CASGENGELFF.

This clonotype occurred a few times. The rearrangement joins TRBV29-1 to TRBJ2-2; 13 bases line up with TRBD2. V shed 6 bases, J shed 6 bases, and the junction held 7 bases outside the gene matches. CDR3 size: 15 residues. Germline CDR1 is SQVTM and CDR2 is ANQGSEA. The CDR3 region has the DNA TGCAGCGTCTGGACTAGCGGGAGAAGAGCCGGGGAGCTGTTTTTT. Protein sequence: CSVWTSGRRAGELFF.

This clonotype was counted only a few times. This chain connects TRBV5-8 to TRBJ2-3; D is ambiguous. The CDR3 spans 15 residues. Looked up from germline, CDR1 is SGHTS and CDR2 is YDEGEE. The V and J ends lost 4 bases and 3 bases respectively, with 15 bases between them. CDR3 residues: CASSLAPGVTDTQYF. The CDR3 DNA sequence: TGTGCCAGCAGCCTCGCTCCCGGCGTGACAGATACGCAGTATTTT.

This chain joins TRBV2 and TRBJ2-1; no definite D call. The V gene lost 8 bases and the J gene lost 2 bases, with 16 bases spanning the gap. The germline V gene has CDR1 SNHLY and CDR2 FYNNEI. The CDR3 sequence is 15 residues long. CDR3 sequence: CASGPMDGTYNEQFF. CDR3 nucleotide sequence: TGTGCCAGCGGACCGATGGATGGGACCTACAATGAGCAGTTCTTC.

CDR3 bases: TGTGCCAGCAGCTTAAGCAGGGGGCAATACAATGAGCAGTTCTTC. Translated, it gives CASSLSRGQYNEQFF. V usage is TRBV11-3 and J usage is TRBJ2-1, with TRBD1 matching 8 bases. The junction had 4 bases not matched to a gene; V was cut back by 2 bases and J by 4 bases. Per germline, CDR1 SGHNT and CDR2 YENEEA. The length of the CDR3 is 15 residues.

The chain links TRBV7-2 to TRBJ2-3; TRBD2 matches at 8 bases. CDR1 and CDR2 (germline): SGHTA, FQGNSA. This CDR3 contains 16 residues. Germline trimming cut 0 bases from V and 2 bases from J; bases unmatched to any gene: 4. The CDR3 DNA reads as TGTGCCAGCAGCTTAGCTGGCGGGAGGTACACAGATACGCAGTATTTT. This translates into CASSLAGGRYTDTQYF.

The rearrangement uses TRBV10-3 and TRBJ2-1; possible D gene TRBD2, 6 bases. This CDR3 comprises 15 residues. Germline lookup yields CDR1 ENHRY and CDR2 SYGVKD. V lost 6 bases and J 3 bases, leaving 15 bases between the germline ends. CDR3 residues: CAISGSREDYNEQFF. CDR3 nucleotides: TGTGCCATCAGCGGAAGTAGGGAGGACTACAATGAGCAGTTCTTC.

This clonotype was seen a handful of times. The CDR3 is CASSYRSTMDTQYF. The CDR3 DNA reads TGTGCCAGCAGTTACCGGTCAACTATGGATACGCAGTATTTT. J is TRBJ2-3 and V is TRBV6-2 or TRBV6-3; no clear D. This CDR3 region has 14 residues. The V end lost 2 bases, the J end lost 6 bases, and 12 bases lay between the germline ends. Germline assignment: CDR1 MNHEY and CDR2 SVGEGT.

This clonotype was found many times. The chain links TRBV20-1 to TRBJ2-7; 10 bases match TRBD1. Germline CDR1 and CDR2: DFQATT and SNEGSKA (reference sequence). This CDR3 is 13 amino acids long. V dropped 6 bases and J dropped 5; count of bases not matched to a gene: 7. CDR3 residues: CSALPGQGNEQYF. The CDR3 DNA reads TGCAGTGCCCTACCGGGACAGGGGAACGAGCAGTACTTC.

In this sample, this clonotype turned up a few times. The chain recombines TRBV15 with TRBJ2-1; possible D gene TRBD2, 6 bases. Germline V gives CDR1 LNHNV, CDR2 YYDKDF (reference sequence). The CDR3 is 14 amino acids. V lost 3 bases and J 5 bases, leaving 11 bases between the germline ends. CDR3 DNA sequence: TGTGCCACCAGCAGCTTTAGCGGAAACAATGAGCAGTTCTTC. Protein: CATSSFSGNNEQFF.

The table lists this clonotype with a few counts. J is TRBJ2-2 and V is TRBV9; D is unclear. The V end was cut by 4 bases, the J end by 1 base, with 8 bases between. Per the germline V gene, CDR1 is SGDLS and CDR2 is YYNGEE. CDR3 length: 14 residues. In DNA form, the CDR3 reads TGTGCCAGCAGCCCGTCGGTGAACACCGGGGAGCTGTTTTTT. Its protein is CASSPSVNTGELFF.

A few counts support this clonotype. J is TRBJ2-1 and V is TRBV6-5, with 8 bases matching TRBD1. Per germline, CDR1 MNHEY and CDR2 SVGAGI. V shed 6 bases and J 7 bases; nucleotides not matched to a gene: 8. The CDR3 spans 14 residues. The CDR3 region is CASSNTGGRNEQFF. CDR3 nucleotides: TGTGCCAGCAGCAATACAGGGGGTAGGAATGAGCAGTTCTTC.

The CDR3 nucleotides are TGCAGCGTTGTTTGGACTAGCGGGGCAGATACGCAGTATTTT. It specifies CSVVWTSGADTQYF. This chain uses TRBV29-1 with TRBJ2-3; 12 nucleotides agree with TRBD2. CDR3 length: 14 residues. CDR1 and CDR2 (germline): SQVTM, ANQGSEA. After removal of 4 bases from V and 4 bases from J, the junction contained 3 bases not matched to a gene.

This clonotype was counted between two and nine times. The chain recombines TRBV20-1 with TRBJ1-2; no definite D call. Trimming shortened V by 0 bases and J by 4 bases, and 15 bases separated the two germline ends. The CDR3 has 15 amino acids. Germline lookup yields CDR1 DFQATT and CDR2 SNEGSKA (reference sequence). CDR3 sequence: CSARDLIRRSYGYTF. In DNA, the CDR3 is TGCAGTGCTAGAGATTTGATTCGACGGAGCTATGGCTACACCTTC.

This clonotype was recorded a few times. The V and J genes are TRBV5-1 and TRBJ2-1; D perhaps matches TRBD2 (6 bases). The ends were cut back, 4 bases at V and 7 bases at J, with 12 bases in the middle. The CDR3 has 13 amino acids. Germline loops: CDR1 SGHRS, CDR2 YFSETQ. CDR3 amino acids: CASSRGLPNEQFF. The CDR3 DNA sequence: TGCGCCAGCAGCCGGGGACTTCCTAATGAGCAGTTCTTC.

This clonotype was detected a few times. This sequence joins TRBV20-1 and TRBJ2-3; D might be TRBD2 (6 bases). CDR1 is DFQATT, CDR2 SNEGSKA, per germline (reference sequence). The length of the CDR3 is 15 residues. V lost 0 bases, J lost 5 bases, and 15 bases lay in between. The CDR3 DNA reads TGCAGTGCTAGAGATTCACTAGCCCGGTTAGATACGCAGTATTTT. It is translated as CSARDSLARLDTQYF.

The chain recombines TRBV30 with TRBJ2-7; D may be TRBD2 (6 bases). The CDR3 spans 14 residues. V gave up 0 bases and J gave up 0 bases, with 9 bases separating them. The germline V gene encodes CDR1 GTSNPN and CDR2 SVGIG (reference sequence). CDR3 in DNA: TGTGCCTGGAGTGTAACCGGGAGCTCCTACGAGCAGTACTTC. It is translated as CAWSVTGSSYEQYF.

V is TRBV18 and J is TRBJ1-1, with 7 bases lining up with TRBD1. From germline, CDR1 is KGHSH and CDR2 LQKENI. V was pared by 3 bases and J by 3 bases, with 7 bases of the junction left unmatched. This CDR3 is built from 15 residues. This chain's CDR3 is CASSPSTGSDTEAFF. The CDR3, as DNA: TGTGCCAGCTCACCGTCGACAGGGAGTGACACTGAAGCTTTCTTT.

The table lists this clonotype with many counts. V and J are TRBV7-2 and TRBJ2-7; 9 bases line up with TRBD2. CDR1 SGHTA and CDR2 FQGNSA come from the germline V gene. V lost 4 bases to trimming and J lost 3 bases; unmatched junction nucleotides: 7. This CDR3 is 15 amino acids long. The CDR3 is CASSSRSGGSYEQYF. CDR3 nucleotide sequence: TGTGCCAGCAGCTCCCGTAGCGGGGGTAGCTACGAGCAGTACTTC.

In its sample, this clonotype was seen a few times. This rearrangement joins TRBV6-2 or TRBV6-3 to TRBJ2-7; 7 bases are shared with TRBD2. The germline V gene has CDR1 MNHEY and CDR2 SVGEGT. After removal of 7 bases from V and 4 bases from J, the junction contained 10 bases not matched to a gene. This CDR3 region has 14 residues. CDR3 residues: CASISAGILYEQYF. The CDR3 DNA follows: TGTGCCAGCATATCAGCGGGAATTCTTTACGAGCAGTACTTC.

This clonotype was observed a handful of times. Here the CDR3 DNA reads TGTGCCAGCAGCTTAGGTACGACAGGGGGCCACGAGCAGTACTTC. It encodes CASSLGTTGGHEQYF. V and J are TRBV7-9 and TRBJ2-7; 10 bases are shared with TRBD1. Germline V CDR1 and CDR2: SEHNR, FQNEAQ (reference sequence). The CDR3 has 15 amino acids. Trimming removed 1 base from V and 5 bases from J; junction bases left unmatched: 5.